What follows are 26 T cell receptor beta chains derived from one specimen sequenced in a study of T cells in Graves' hyperthyroidism and ophthalmopathy. Authors of the study amplified TCR beta CDR3 regions from RNA transcripts. When the TCR CDR3 underwent first-round RT-PCR, the HTBI primer set was used. TCRdb reprocessed the multiplex PCR reads via MiXCR and lists one record per CDR3 protein. The table has 550,000 to 600,000 distinct CDR3 sequences, roughly 46% seen once. Sequencing was performed on peripheral blood or thyroid tissue (not recorded which). The receptors were sampled from an adult woman with Graves' disease, either hyperthyroidism or ophthalmopathy (not recorded which).

This clonotype occurred many times. The rearrangement links TRBV19 to TRBJ1-5; D unresolved. Germline V gene sequence: CDR1 LNHDA, CDR2 SQIVND (reference sequence). The CDR3 covers 16 residues. Trimming removed 3 bases from V and 2 bases from J, with 14 bases in between. In DNA form, the CDR3 reads TGTGCCAGTAGTATGGGTCTTTGGACTCGCAATCAGCCCCAGCATTTT. Its translation: CASSMGLWTRNQPQHF.

In this sample, this clonotype turned up many times. This chain uses TRBV7-9 with TRBJ1-2, with D maybe TRBD1 (5 bases). CDR3 length: 14 amino acids. Germline V gene lookup returns CDR1 SEHNR and CDR2 FQNEAQ (reference sequence). V dropped 6 bases and J dropped 4 bases, with 15 bases sitting between them. The CDR3, as DNA: TGTGCCAGCAGTGGAGACGGGAGGGGCTATGGCTACACCTTC. Amino acid sequence: CASSGDGRGYGYTF.

Many counts were recorded for this clonotype. The chain uses TRBV7-3 and TRBJ2-5, with D perhaps TRBD2 (6 bases). V was shortened by 2 bases and J by 1 base, with 8 bases between the two germline ends. The CDR3 has 14 residues. Germline V gives CDR1 SGHTA, CDR2 FQGTGA. CDR3 sequence reads: CASSLYGGQETQYF. The CDR3 bases are TGTGCCAGCAGCTTATACGGGGGCCAAGAGACCCAGTACTTC.

This clonotype was observed at least ten times. The rearrangement joins TRBV15 to TRBJ2-5, with D perhaps TRBD2 (5 bases). The CDR3 is 15 amino acids. Trimming stripped 0 bases from V and 2 bases from J, with 10 bases between. Germline CDR1 is LNHNV and CDR2 is YYDKDF (reference sequence). The CDR3 region has the DNA TGTGCCACCAGCAGAGATAGCAGCGGTCAAGAGACCCAGTACTTC. Its protein is CATSRDSSGQETQYF.

This clonotype has ten or more counts. The V call is TRBV4-1, the J call TRBJ1-6; weak D call: TRBD1 (5 bases). Germline V lookup: CDR1 MGHRA, CDR2 YSYEKL. This CDR3 comprises 17 residues. V was shortened by 2 bases and J by 7 bases, with 18 bases between the two germline ends. CDR3 coding DNA: TGCGCCAGCAGCCAATCATTGGGACTAATCCGAAATTCACCCCTCCACTTT. It codes for CASSQSLGLIRNSPLHF.

This chain links TRBV30 with TRBJ1-2; D unclear. V lost 2 bases and J lost 8, with 6 bases in between. Per germline, CDR1 GTSNPN and CDR2 SVGIG (reference sequence). The CDR3 covers 10 residues. CDR3 DNA sequence: TGTGCCTGGAGTCGCCGGGGCTACACCTTC. It is translated as CAWSRRGYTF. Drawing the rest from reference TRBV30 and TRBJ1-2, the complete variable domain is SQTIHQWPATLVQPVGSPLSLECTVEGTSNPNLYWYRQAAGRGLQLLFYSVGIGQISSEVPQNLSASRPQDRQFILSSKKLLLSDSGFYLCAWSRRGYTFGSGTRLTVV.

Here the CDR3 reads CSVYSFGTGYGYTF. In DNA, the CDR3 is TGCAGCGTTTACAGCTTTGGGACTGGGTATGGCTACACCTTC. The chain carries TRBV29-1 and TRBJ1-2; maybe TRBD1 (5 bases). Trimming removed 5 bases from V and 5 bases from J, with 18 bases in between. This CDR3 comprises 14 residues. Per germline, CDR1 SQVTM and CDR2 ANQGSEA.

This clonotype was observed many times. The chain employs TRBV6-5 and TRBJ1-1; TRBD1 aligns across 7 bases. This CDR3 is built from 13 residues. V dropped 9 bases and J dropped 0; count of bases not matched to a gene: 4. Germline V lookup: CDR1 MNHEY, CDR2 SVGAGI. Here the CDR3 reads CASAGQMNTEAFF. The CDR3 nucleotides are TGTGCCAGTGCGGGACAGATGAACACTGAAGCTTTCTTT.

This clonotype is a singleton in its sample. The rearrangement uses TRBV20-1 and TRBJ1-1; D is unresolved. Germline lookup yields CDR1 DFQATT and CDR2 SNEGSKA (reference sequence). Trimming stripped 2 bases from V and 13 bases from J, with 17 bases between. This CDR3 has 12 residues. The CDR3 nucleotides read TGCAGTGCTAGAATCCGCAAAGCTAATGATTTCTTT. This translates into CSARIRKANDFF.

This clonotype has a count of ten or more. The CDR3 DNA reads as TGTGCCATCAGGGGACAGGGGATGAACACTGAAGCTTTCTTT. Protein: CAIRGQGMNTEAFF. The V call is TRBV10-3, the J call TRBJ1-1; the match to TRBD1 covers 10 bases. This CDR3 spans 14 amino acids. In germline, CDR1 is ENHRY, CDR2 SYGVKD. V lost 6 bases to trimming and J lost 0 bases; unmatched junction nucleotides: 1.

The rearrangement uses TRBV4-3 and TRBJ2-7, with a weak D call TRBD2 (6 bases). Trimming stripped 2 bases from V and 7 bases from J, with 12 bases between. Germline loops: CDR1 LGHNA, CDR2 YSLEER. The CDR3 loop spans 13 amino acids. The chain's CDR3 is CASSQKPLAEQYF. Written as DNA, the CDR3 is TGCGCCAGCAGCCAAAAACCCCTAGCGGAGCAGTACTTC.

The chain has TRBV20-1 and TRBJ1-6; D gene ambiguous. The germline V gene has CDR1 DFQATT and CDR2 SNEGSKA (reference sequence). The CDR3 covers 13 residues. Trimming cost V 2 bases and J 11 bases, with 13 bases left between them. CDR3 sequence reads: CSARPRGMTPLHF. The CDR3 nucleotides are TGCAGTGCTAGACCCCGGGGTATGACACCCCTCCACTTT.

This clonotype has at least ten counts. The V gene is TRBV6-1, the J gene TRBJ1-1; D is unresolved. The CDR3 contains 13 residues. Germline V lookup: CDR1 MNHNS, CDR2 SASEGT. The V gene lost 0 bases and the J gene lost 4 bases, with 6 bases spanning the gap. The CDR3 region is CASSEARGTEAFF. For the CDR3, the DNA is TGTGCCAGCAGTGAAGCGCGGGGCACTGAAGCTTTCTTT.

This clonotype was detected many times. The chain uses TRBV6-1 and TRBJ2-7; TRBD1 aligns across 10 bases. CDR1 and CDR2 (germline): MNHNS, SASEGT. This CDR3 has 15 amino acids. Unmatched junction bases numbered 4, after V lost 3 bases and J lost 2 bases. The CDR3 nucleotides are TGTGCCAGCAGTGAGAGAGGACAGGGGGCCTACGAGCAGTACTTC. Its translation: CASSERGQGAYEQYF.

This clonotype was seen repeatedly, ten times or more. This chain connects TRBV7-2 to TRBJ2-7, with a possible D match to TRBD1 (5 bases). The CDR3 runs to 13 residues. Germline lookup yields CDR1 SGHTA and CDR2 FQGNSA. V lost 5 bases and J lost 4, with 12 bases in between. CDR3 nucleotide sequence: TGTGCCAGCAGCCTCCGCAGGGTTTACGAGCAGTACTTC. Residues: CASSLRRVYEQYF.

On this clonotype itself: With a much larger clone just one base away, this may be a read error. V usage is TRBV5-1 and J usage is TRBJ1-2; D gene ambiguous. V was clipped by 2 bases and J by 10 bases, with 12 bases between them. Germline V gives CDR1 SGHRS, CDR2 YFSETQ. The CDR3 has 12 amino acids. CDR3 nucleotide sequence: TGCGCCAGCAGCTTTAACGGTGGAGACTACACCTTC. Its protein product is CASSFNGGDYTF.

In DNA, the CDR3 is TGCAGTGCCCCGATAGTGAGAGGGAATGAGCAGTTCTTC. Translated: CSAPIVRGNEQFF. V usage is TRBV20-1 and J usage is TRBJ2-1; TRBD2 is a possible D gene (5 bases). The CDR3 has 13 amino acids. The germline CDR1 and CDR2 sequences are DFQATT and SNEGSKA (reference sequence). The V gene lost 6 bases and the J gene lost 7 bases, with 16 bases spanning the gap.

V gene TRBV9 combines with J gene TRBJ1-2; 7 bases are a match to TRBD1. Germline-derived CDR1 and CDR2 are SGDLS and YYNGEE. The CDR3 totals 16 residues. Trimming at V came to 4 bases and at J to 5 bases, leaving 14 bases not matched to a gene. Written as DNA, the CDR3 is TGTGCCAGCAGCCCCAGACAGGGAAAACAACTTTATGGCTACACCTTC. Its translation: CASSPRQGKQLYGYTF.

This clonotype was observed once. The DNA of the CDR3 is TGTGCCAGCAGCTTAGCGCCTGGTTCCAAAGCGCAAGAGACCCAGTACTTC. Translating it yields CASSLAPGSKAQETQYF. This chain links TRBV7-9 with TRBJ2-5; D is undetermined. The V and J ends lost 0 bases and 2 bases respectively, with 16 bases between them. The CDR3 length is 17 residues. Germline CDR1 reads SEHNR; CDR2 reads FQNEAQ (reference sequence).

This chain links TRBV11-2 with TRBJ1-6; unclear D gene. CDR3 length: 14 amino acids. In germline, CDR1 is SGHAT, CDR2 FQNNGV. Trimming removed 1 base from V and 11 bases from J, with 12 bases in between. The CDR3 nucleotides are TGTGCCAGCAGCTTAGTTGAGGGTATGACACCCCTCCACTTT. This translates into CASSLVEGMTPLHF.

Regarding this clonotype: A clone one base away is much larger, so this may be a read error. The rearrangement links TRBV14 to TRBJ2-2, with a possible D match to TRBD1 (6 bases). V lost 9 bases and J lost 7, with 15 bases in between. The CDR3 spans 13 residues. Germline V gene data show CDR1 as SGHDN and CDR2 as FVKESK. This chain's CDR3 is CASSTGQNGELFF. Here the CDR3 DNA reads TGTGCCAGTAGTACAGGACAGAACGGGGAGCTGTTTTTT.

This clonotype was recorded once. This chain joins TRBV2 and TRBJ2-2, with D unresolved. V lost 5 bases and J lost 0, with 13 bases in between. Germline V gives CDR1 SNHLY, CDR2 FYNNEI. CDR3 length: 16 residues. The CDR3 DNA follows: TGTGCCAGCAGTTCGACTTCGCCGACGAACACCGGGGAGCTGTTTTTT. Translated: CASSSTSPTNTGELFF.

This clonotype showed up many times. V usage is TRBV10-3 and J usage is TRBJ1-5; no clear D. The germline V gene has CDR1 ENHRY and CDR2 SYGVKD. The CDR3 runs to 15 residues. With 0 bases removed from V and 1 base from J, the gap between germline ends came to 7 bases. The CDR3 DNA reads TGTGCCATCAGTGAGTCACGGGGAAGCAATCAGCCCCAGCATTTT. Translating it yields CAISESRGSNQPQHF.

This clonotype was counted ten times or more. The chain is built from TRBV30 and TRBJ2-7; the D is unclear. The CDR3 length is 11 residues. Trimming cost V 2 bases and J 3 bases, with 5 bases left between them. In germline, CDR1 is GTSNPN, CDR2 SVGIG (reference sequence). CDR3 protein: CAWSSNYEQYF. The CDR3 DNA reads TGTGCCTGGAGTTCAAACTACGAGCAGTACTTC.

This clonotype was found many times. The chain uses TRBV12-3 or TRBV12-4 and TRBJ1-6; D is uncertain. The CDR3 extends over 12 amino acids. V lost 5 bases and J lost 14, with 13 bases in between. Written as DNA, the CDR3 is TGTGCCAGCAGTGGAGGCGGCAGAGCCCTCCACTTT. It encodes CASSGGGRALHF.

With respect to this clonotype: The junction departs from the called germline gene at one end, perhaps through a read error. This chain links TRBV20-1 with TRBJ1-3, with D perhaps matching TRBD1 (6 bases). CDR3 length: 15 residues. In germline, CDR1 is DFQATT, CDR2 SNEGSKA (reference sequence). The CDR3 region is CSARDKTGSGNTTYF. In DNA, the CDR3 is TGCAGTGCTAGAGATAAGACAGGCTCTGGAAACACCACATATTTT.